This T cell receptor beta chain comes out of a study of human T cells and chemical hapten exposure. Study overall: The variation in per-sample TCR yields arose mainly from small differences in pooled library volumes. Findings of the study overall: Sensitizing with DPC caused no change in TCRs above 1 in 1000 frequency.

Each cDNA molecule in the library carried unique molecular identifiers. Authors' analysis steps: The median was roughly 95,000 TCRs per sample, ranging roughly 23,224 to 690,600. TCRdb processed the reads anew with MiXCR; each CDR3 protein has one entry. TCRdb assigned the V and J calls; the authors' analysis was not used. The data show more than 100,000 distinct CDR3 sequences, 8.5% seen once. The CDR3 runs 14 residues. The junction had 5 bases not matched to a gene; V was cut back by 7 bases and J by 5 bases. CDR1 MNHEY and CDR2 SVGAGI come from the germline V gene. Total RNA was extracted from unfractionated whole blood. This clonotype was detected many times. The antigen remains unidentified.

The genes are TRBV6-5 and TRBJ2-2; 9 bases are a match to TRBD1. This TCR was sampled from a human donor in good health. Some clones in this sample may be carry-over from other donors' samples. Input material: whole blood. This CDR3 reads CASMTGQGTGELFF. The CDR3 nucleotides read TGTGCCAGCATGACCGGACAGGGGACCGGGGAGCTGTTTTTT.